One TCR beta chain is described in this entry. Original methodology: Scientists estimated how many nucleated cells there were by amplifying reference gene primers. Libraries were prepared by immunoSEQ multiplex PCR; TCRdb keeps only in-frame clonotypes and omits some of them. V, J and clone size are those of that table, while D and trimming were read from the DNA. This sample has around 100,000 clones; less than 90% occur once, and the top ten carry less than 8.5%. This entry comes from a study of blood T cell repertoires in COVID-19. For the study at large: There were acute and convalescent COVID-19 samples, and they came from the United States, Italy and Spain.

V lost 4 bases and J 4 bases, leaving 16 bases between the germline ends. The CDR3 runs 14 residues. The V gene's germline CDR1 is SQVTM and CDR2 ANQGSEA. Sequences were obtained from peripheral blood. The gene calls are TRBV29-1 and TRBJ1-2; a weak D match, TRBD1 (6 bases). The receptor comes from a man aged 30-40 years in a cohort sampled during active COVID-19. The CDR3 sequence is CSVVSGQSVYGYTF. CDR3 nucleotide sequence: TGCAGCGTTGTCTCCGGACAGAGCGTCTATGGCTACACCTTC. Full variable domain (rest looked up from reference TRBV29-1 and TRBJ1-2): SAVISQKPSRDICQRGTSLTIQCQVDSQVTMMFWYRQQPGQSLTLIATANQGSEATYESGFVIDKFPISRPNLTFSTLTVSNMSPEDSSIYLCSVVSGQSVYGYTFGSGTRLTVV.